This TCR beta chain was recovered during a study of T cells in Graves' hyperthyroidism and ophthalmopathy. Study-wide context: Peripheral blood specimens were obtained at initial diagnosis, prior to any treatment.

This CDR3 comprises 15 residues. Germline values: CDR1 MDHEN, CDR2 SYDVKM. J lost 9 bases, V lost 3 bases, and 9 bases had no gene match. Study-level findings and limits: The majority of expanded thyroid clonotypes above 0.001 also appeared in blood. It was a median about 6 months before onset that the model predicted ophthalmopathy.

Amplified regions were TCR beta CDR3 sequences from RNA transcripts. The HTBI primer set was used in a first-round RT-PCR of the TCR CDR3. TCRdb reprocessed the multiplex PCR reads with MiXCR, giving one entry per CDR3 protein. The data contain 800,000 or so distinct CDR3 sequences, approximately 40% of them singletons. About this clonotype itself: What it binds is not known.

The chain combines TRBV28 with TRBJ1-1; 11 bases fit TRBD1. The TCR was taken from a man aged 18 to 30 with Graves' hyperthyroidism. Sequenced sample: blood. The DNA of the CDR3 is TGTGCCAGCAGTTTGGACAGGGGGCGCCGCCAACAAGCTTTCTTT. Amino acids: CASSLDRGRRQQAFF.